The 9 T cell receptor beta chains reported below all come from one sample, sequenced in a study of shared clonotypes between healthy human individuals. Profiling relied on immunoSEQ multiplex PCR, and the TCRdb table lists in-frame clones only, not all of them. Here the sample spans about 2 million clones, approximately 95% being singletons. Material for sequencing was naive CD4+ T cells sorted from blood. The subset was: CD45RA+ positively selected. The receptors were gathered from a man aged 18 to 35 in good health.

The chain uses TRBV9 and TRBJ2-7; a weak D match, TRBD2 (5 bases). Trimming removed 4 bases at V and 0 bases at J, with 14 bases between. Germline CDR1 SGDLS, CDR2 YYNGEE. The CDR3 is 15 amino acids. The DNA of the CDR3 is TGTGCCAGCAGCCCGCAGGAGCGGAGCTCCTACGAGCAGTACTTC. This codes for CASSPQERSSYEQYF.

This clone has only a few counts. The chain uses TRBV15 and TRBJ2-5, with D possibly being TRBD1 (5 bases). Trimming cost V 1 base and J 2 bases, with 11 bases left between them. The CDR3 contains 15 residues. Per the germline V gene, CDR1 is LNHNV and CDR2 is YYDKDF (reference sequence). The CDR3 is CATSRVTTAQETQYF. The CDR3 DNA reads TGTGCCACCAGCAGAGTTACGACAGCTCAAGAGACCCAGTACTTC.

J is TRBJ2-5 and V is TRBV5-1; TRBD1 or TRBD2 may be the D gene (6 bases each). CDR3 length: 17 residues. V lost 0 bases and J 7 bases, leaving 22 bases between the germline ends. Per germline, CDR1 SGHRS and CDR2 YFSETQ. CDR3 protein: CASSLDMRGTGLGTQYF. CDR3 in DNA: TGCGCCAGCAGCTTGGATATGAGGGGGACTGGCCTTGGGACCCAGTACTTC.

V gene TRBV4-1 combines with J gene TRBJ1-3; D is unclear. The germline V gene has CDR1 MGHRA and CDR2 YSYEKL. The CDR3 consists of 17 residues. Trimming shortened V by 2 bases and J by 0 bases, and 14 bases separated the two germline ends. CDR3 amino acids: CASSQIPRLSSGNTIYF. The CDR3 region has the DNA TGCGCCAGCAGCCAAATACCCCGGTTAAGCTCTGGAAACACCATATATTTT.

In nucleotides, the CDR3 is TGTGCCAGCAGCTGGGGGGGGACGTCTCAGCCCCAGCATTTT. Encoded protein: CASSWGGTSQPQHF. V gene TRBV5-6 combines with J gene TRBJ1-5; the D gene is possibly TRBD1 (5 bases). The CDR3 spans 14 residues. Trimming took 3 bases from V and 6 from J, leaving 13 bases between them. CDR1 and CDR2 (germline): SGHDT, YYEEEE.

The rearrangement uses TRBV5-6 and TRBJ1-1; D unclear. The CDR3 runs to 15 residues. The V gene lost 3 bases and the J gene lost 1 base, with 13 bases spanning the gap. The germline V gene encodes CDR1 SGHDT and CDR2 YYEEEE. This CDR3 reads CASSWSGAGNTEAFF. CDR3 bases: TGTGCCAGCAGCTGGAGTGGAGCCGGGAACACTGAAGCTTTCTTT.

The gene calls are TRBV6-1 and TRBJ2-7; 9 bases are shared with TRBD1. The V and J ends lost 2 bases and 6 bases, in that order; junction bases with no gene match: 11. CDR1 and CDR2 from the germline V gene are MNHNS and SASEGT. The CDR3 extends over 16 amino acids. The CDR3 protein is CASSEHTGGPPSEQYF. The CDR3 coding sequence is TGTGCCAGCAGTGAACATACAGGGGGCCCGCCTAGCGAGCAGTACTTC.

The CDR3 nucleotides read TGCGCCAGCAGTACCACCGGACAGGGGGACTACGAGCAGTACTTC. Residues: CASSTTGQGDYEQYF. The chain joins TRBV10-2 to TRBJ2-7, with TRBD1 matching over 10 bases. Germline CDR1 WSHSY, CDR2 SAAADI. The CDR3 totals 15 residues. V was pared by 5 bases and J by 3 bases, with 7 bases of the junction left unmatched.

The chain links TRBV10-3 to TRBJ2-2, with D maybe TRBD2 (5 bases). Trimming removed 2 bases from V and 4 bases from J, with 11 bases in between. CDR1 and CDR2 (germline): ENHRY, SYGVKD. This CDR3 spans 15 amino acids. CDR3 region: CAISEAIATTGELFF. In DNA, the CDR3 is TGTGCCATCAGTGAGGCTATAGCGACCACCGGGGAGCTGTTTTTT.